This paragraph covers one TCR beta chain sequence. The antigen is not known. Specified time point: late sampling 161 to 241 days after vaccination in three convalescent patients. Sample treatment: roughly 10-day PBMC culture with coronavirus spike peptide pools or control peptides (ViraFEST assay). Half the medium was replaced with fresh IL-2 medium on days 3 and 7. Cultured CD4+ T cells had their DNA profiled by the Oncomine TCR Beta short-read assay. TCRdb re-called the PCR reads with MiXCR, one entry per CDR3 protein. The table has around 17,000 distinct CDR3 sequences, roughly 48% seen once. This sample was taken from a study of vaccination and CD4 T cells after COVID-19. Background on the study: Two doses of either BNT162b2 or mRNA-1273 vaccine were given to participants. Post-vaccination samples were procured at a median of 72 days following dose two (range 14 to 241).

Overall study findings and caveats: A median of approximately 88% of reactive clones, in convalescent patients, became evident only post-vaccination.

There are 16 residues in the CDR3. CDR1 and CDR2 (germline): SGHTA, FQGNSA. V shed 1 base, J shed 3 bases, and the junction held 3 bases outside the gene matches. The source of this sequence is a human donor who had recovered from COVID-19. V gene TRBV7-2 combines with J gene TRBJ1-2, with 12 bases aligning to TRBD1. The specimen was CD4+ T cells from blood, cultured in vitro, collected about 7 months after SARS-CoV-2 vaccination. The CDR3 protein is CASSLVGTGGDYGYTF. DNA of the CDR3: TGTGCCAGCAGCTTAGTTGGGACAGGGGGCGACTATGGCTACACCTTC.